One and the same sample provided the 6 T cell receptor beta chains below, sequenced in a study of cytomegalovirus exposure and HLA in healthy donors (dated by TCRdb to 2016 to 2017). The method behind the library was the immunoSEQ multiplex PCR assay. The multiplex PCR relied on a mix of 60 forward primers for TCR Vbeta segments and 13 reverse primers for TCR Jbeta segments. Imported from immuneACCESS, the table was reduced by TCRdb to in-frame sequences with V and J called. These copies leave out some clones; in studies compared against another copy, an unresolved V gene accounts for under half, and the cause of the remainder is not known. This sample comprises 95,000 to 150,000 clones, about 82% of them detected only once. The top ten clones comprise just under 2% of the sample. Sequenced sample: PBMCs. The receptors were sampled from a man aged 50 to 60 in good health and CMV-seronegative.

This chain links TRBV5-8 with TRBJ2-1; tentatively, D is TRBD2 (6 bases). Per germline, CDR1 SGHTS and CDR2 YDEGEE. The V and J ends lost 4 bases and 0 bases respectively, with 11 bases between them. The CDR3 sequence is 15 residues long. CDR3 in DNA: TGTGCCAGCAGCCCCTCGGGGGTCTCCTACAATGAGCAGTTCTTC. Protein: CASSPSGVSYNEQFF.

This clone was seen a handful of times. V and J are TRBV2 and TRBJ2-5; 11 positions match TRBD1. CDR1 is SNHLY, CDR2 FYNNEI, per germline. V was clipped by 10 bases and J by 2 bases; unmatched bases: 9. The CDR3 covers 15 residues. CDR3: CANRAGTGGQETQYF. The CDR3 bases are TGTGCCAACCGAGCGGGGACAGGGGGTCAAGAGACCCAGTACTTC.

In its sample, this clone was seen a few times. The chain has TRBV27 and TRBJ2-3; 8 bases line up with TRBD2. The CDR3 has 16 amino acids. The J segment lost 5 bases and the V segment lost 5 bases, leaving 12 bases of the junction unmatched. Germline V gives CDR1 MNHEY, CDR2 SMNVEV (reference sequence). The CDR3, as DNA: TGTGCCAGCAGTCCTCCCGGAAGCGGGGGACGAGATACGCAGTATTTT. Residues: CASSPPGSGGRDTQYF.

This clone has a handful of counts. The CDR3 here is CASSFGSEWGEDTGELFF. As DNA, the CDR3 is TGTGCCAGCAGCTTCGGATCGGAGTGGGGGGAGGACACCGGGGAGCTGTTTTTT. The chain links TRBV5-5 to TRBJ2-2; tentative D call: TRBD2 (6 bases). The CDR3 runs to 18 residues. With 2 bases removed from V and 3 bases from J, the gap between germline ends came to 20 bases. CDR1 is SGHKS, CDR2 YYEKEE, per germline (reference sequence).

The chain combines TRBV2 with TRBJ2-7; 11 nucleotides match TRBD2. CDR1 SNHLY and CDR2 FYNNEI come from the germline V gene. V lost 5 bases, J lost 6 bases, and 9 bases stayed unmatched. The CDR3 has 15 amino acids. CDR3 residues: CASSMLAGGRGEQYV. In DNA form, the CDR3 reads TGTGCCAGCAGTATGCTAGCGGGGGGACGAGGCGAGCAGTACGTC.

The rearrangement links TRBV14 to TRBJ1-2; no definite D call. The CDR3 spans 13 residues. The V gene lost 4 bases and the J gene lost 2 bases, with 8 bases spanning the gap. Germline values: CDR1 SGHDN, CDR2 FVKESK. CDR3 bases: TGTGCCAGCAGCCTTTACCGGAACTATGGCTACACCTTC. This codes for CASSLYRNYGYTF.